This T cell receptor (beta chain) was profiled in a study of T cell responses to AZD1222 COVID-19 vaccine (dated by TCRdb to the early 2020s). With respect to the entire study: AZD1222 recipients with second doses at about 4 weeks or about 12 weeks were pooled, because spike-specific TCR depth and breadth did not differ between schedules. TCR sequencing covered fewer than 250 trial participants: approximately 200 given two doses of AZD1222 and some 25 given two doses of MenACWY control vaccine. Trial participants were enrolled by age into subgroups of 18-55, 56-69 and 70-plus years, and roughly 150, 30 and 60 TCR-sequenced participants, respectively, were included in these subgroups.

From a lookup of the germline V gene, CDR1 and CDR2 are SNHLY and FYNNEI. The V and J ends are trimmed by 3 bases and 2 bases, leaving 5 bases between them. The CDR3 runs 13 amino acids, cysteine and phenylalanine included. The sequence is cut down to CDR3 DNA, 39 bases in frame from base 1. The full study reports these points: Participants were mostly white British and included more females than males, and it was suggested by the authors that clonal diversity may have been underestimated. After two AZD1222 doses, both the breadth and the depth of spike-specific TCRs were significantly higher than at day 0 and than in MenACWY recipients. Because no samples from the day 14 peak response were available, repertoires could be characterized only after the peak T cell response. Nearly half of unique spike-specific TCRs reportedly recognized epitopes outside regions mutated in the B.1.351 and B.1.1.7 variants. In the small 56-69-year group, the increase in depth fell short of significance, most likely because of low power. Conclusions about previously exposed vaccinees are limited, since just 5 to 7 AZD1222 recipients were seropositive for SARS-CoV-2 at baseline. CD4 TCRs associated with the vaccine covered the entire spike protein, and the dominant responses were in regions 160-218 and 743-854.

As to this clone: The target of this receptor is not known. No base quality information exists; no much larger clone differs at one position.

The CDR3 regions of human TCRbeta chains were analyzed by immunosequencing. On the authors' methods: Repertoire TCRs were matched against a reference library of SARS-CoV-2-specific TCRs generated with the MIRA antigen-specificity platform. Breadth was defined as the fraction of unique TCRs that were SARS-CoV-2-associated. Depth was defined as the fraction of total T cells that were SARS-CoV-2-associated. Using the MIRA data, every spike-specific TCR was mapped to the spike region that the TCR reacted to and assigned to either a CD4 or a CD8 class. Log10-transformed breadth and depth values were compared by one-way ANOVA with Sidak's multiple comparisons tests. Sourced from immuneACCESS, this table was stored by TCRdb with only in-frame sequences that have V and J called. A share of the clones is absent; for the studies checked, an unresolved V gene accounts for under half, and the remainder has no known explanation. V and J calls and clone size are copied from that table; D and trimming were computed from the DNA. The sample table contains about 62,000 clones; only one count was recorded for approximately 90% of them. The top ten clones comprise 4% to 5% of the sample.

Reading the label with the study, this specimen's time point is: baseline before first vaccination. Vaccinee samples came from UK trials COV001 and COV002, including a single-blind randomized controlled phase 2/3 trial of AZD1222 (ChAdOx1 nCoV-19) in healthy adults. For TCRbeta chain sequencing, PBMC samples from trial participants were taken at day 0 and at day 28 after the second dose. This receptor chain uses TRBV2 and TRBJ1-3; the D gene remains uncertain. The clonotype originates from an adult in good health. The sequences come from peripheral blood, collected on day 0 of AZD1222 vaccination. The CDR3 reads as follows: CASSEGAGNTIYF. Here is the DNA: TGTGCCAGCAGTGAGGGAGCTGGAAACACCATATATTTT.